A selection of T cell receptor beta chains follows, all from one sample in a study of Ad26.COV2.S vaccination and SARS-CoV-2 variants. Generated by immunoSEQ multiplex PCR, the TCRdb table keeps only in-frame clones and is missing some. The sample has 250,000 or so clones, around 88% seen once; the top ten hold roughly 3%. This sample comprised peripheral blood, obtained in a trial of Ad26.COV2.S vaccine versus placebo. These receptor sequences come from a person aged 18-65 years who received the Ad26.COV2.S COVID-19 vaccine or a placebo. Both conserved end residues are part of each CDR3. Each record gives: V gene, D gene, CDR3 length, J gene, CDR3 protein. The D gene is left open where the match is weak.

>TRBV9|TRBD2|17|TRBJ2-1
CASSHSMTSGRNNEQFF
>TRBV2|TRBD1|15|TRBJ2-3
CASRRRTGNTDTQYF
>TRBV30|.|13|TRBJ1-5
CAWSVDGNQPQHF
>TRBV24-1|TRBD1|12|TRBJ1-1
CATVGTDTEAFF
>TRBV7-3|.|13|TRBJ1-1
CASSLWENTEAFF
>TRBV15|.|19|TRBJ2-5
CATSRDGRRGGGNAETQYF
>TRBV4-1|.|17|TRBJ1-5
CASSQWAPDTSNQPQHF
>TRBV4-3|.|14|TRBJ2-3
CASSLQHATDTQYF
>TRBV7-9|.|15|TRBJ2-7
CASSLTSAVGYEQYF
>TRBV5-1|TRBD1|14|TRBJ1-4
CASSPGQGGEKLFF